This record covers a single T cell receptor (beta chain). The target antigen is unknown. This sample is drawn from a study of T-cell reconstitution after alpha-beta-depleted transplantation in children. Findings and limits, study-wide: The origin of high day-60 TCRbeta diversity in some patients lay in surviving recipient T cells and thymic progenitors.

The V and J ends lost 5 bases and 0 bases respectively, with 13 bases between them. Germline values: CDR1 SGHAT, CDR2 FQNNGV. The CDR3 runs to 15 residues. Unique molecular identifiers tagged the TCRbeta library. TCRdb passed the PCR reads through MiXCR, listing each CDR3 protein once. The table has about a million distinct CDR3 sequences, about 30% seen once. The sample in question was PBMCs, mostly from graft donor cells, obtained 360 days after TCRalphabeta/CD19-depleted stem cell transplant. The V gene is TRBV11-2, the J gene TRBJ1-1; the D gene is possibly TRBD1 (5 bases). This sequence originates from a boy in the first two years of life who had a stem cell transplant for SCID, so the T cells may come from the graft donor. The CDR3 DNA sequence: TGTGCCAGCAGCCCCGGGGGGATAATGAACACTGAAGCTTTCTTT. Its protein is CASSPGGIMNTEAFF.